This entry lists 7 T cell receptor beta chains sequenced from one sample in a study of a mutant IDH1 vaccine in newly diagnosed glioma. This sample's time point: week 5, during vaccination. Topical imiquimod was applied with each vaccine dose, which held 300 ug of mutant IDH1 20-mer peptide. Assay used: immunoSEQ multiplex PCR; TCRdb lists only in-frame clones, some missing. The sample holds around 58,000 clones; over 70% are singletons and the top ten take about 3.2%. No antigen has been identified for these receptors. The sample in question was PBMCs, obtained from a glioma patient whose treatment included an IDH1 peptide vaccine. These receptors originate from a man aged 25 to 40 with glioma.

The chain employs TRBV19 and TRBJ2-1; D remains unclear. The CDR3 has 15 residues. Trimming left V 1 base short and J 2 bases short, with 9 bases between. Germline values: CDR1 LNHDA, CDR2 SQIVND (reference sequence). CDR3 nucleotides: TGTGCCAGTAGTATAGCCCCGGCCCCCTACAATGAGCAGTTCTTC. Its protein is CASSIAPAPYNEQFF.

The V and J genes are TRBV5-4 and TRBJ2-3; D might be TRBD2 (5 bases). Germline CDR1 and CDR2: SGHNT and YYREEE (reference sequence). The CDR3 has 14 amino acids. Between the trimmed V and J ends, which lost 3 bases and 2 bases, there was a span of 10 bases. The CDR3 region is CASSSSGPTDTQYF. The CDR3 nucleotides read TGTGCCAGCAGCTCCAGCGGACCCACAGATACGCAGTATTTT.

The CDR3 coding sequence is TGTGCCAGCAGCTTAACCGGGACAGGTGAAGCTTTCTTT. Its translation is CASSLTGTGEAFF. V gene TRBV7-6 combines with J gene TRBJ1-1; TRBD1 matches at 8 bases. The CDR3 is made up of 13 amino acids. The germline CDR1 and CDR2 sequences are SGHVS and FNYEAQ. The ends lost 2 bases at V and 7 bases at J; junction bases unmatched: 3.

V usage is TRBV19 and J usage is TRBJ1-2; a weak D match, TRBD1 (5 bases). Per germline, CDR1 LNHDA and CDR2 SQIVND (reference sequence). Trimming took off 6 bases at V and 8 bases at J, with 22 bases between the two ends. The CDR3 length is 15 residues. DNA for the CDR3: TGTGCCAGTAGCAAGCCAGATGGCGGGGGAAGGGGCTACACCTTC. Protein sequence: CASSKPDGGGRGYTF.

V and J are TRBV28 and TRBJ1-6; 7 nucleotides match TRBD1. This CDR3 contains 14 residues. Germline V CDR1 and CDR2: MDHEN, SYDVKM. V dropped 11 bases and J dropped 7; count of bases not matched to a gene: 11. CDR3 sequence: CAARGTVRNSPLHF. CDR3 nucleotides: TGTGCCGCGAGGGGGACAGTGAGGAATTCACCCCTCCACTTT.

The J gene is TRBJ2-4, the V gene TRBV5-1; D uncertain. CDR1 is SGHRS and CDR2 is YFSETQ in the germline V gene. V lost 2 bases to trimming and J lost 3 bases, with 6 bases between them. The CDR3 is made up of 13 amino acids. In DNA, the CDR3 is TGCGCCAGCAGCTTTAACAGCAAAAACATTCAGTACTTC. It encodes CASSFNSKNIQYF.

The CDR3 nucleotides are TGTGCCAGCAGCTTCACTAGCGGGGGGTACAATGAGCAGTTCTTC. Translation gives CASSFTSGGYNEQFF. The chain combines TRBV7-2 with TRBJ2-1, with 12 bases matching TRBD2. Germline values: CDR1 SGHTA, CDR2 FQGNSA. This CDR3 is built from 15 residues. V lost 3 bases to trimming and J lost 4 bases; unmatched junction nucleotides: 1.